These 5 T cell receptor beta chains were all obtained from the same sample, sequenced in a study of blood T cell repertoires in COVID-19. Here immunoSEQ multiplex PCR was the method, and the copy in TCRdb shows in-frame clones only, minus some. Here the sample spans about 150,000 clones, around 79% being singletons. The sample consisted of peripheral blood. These receptor sequences come from a man older than 75 with acute or convalescent COVID-19.

The chain recombines TRBV6-2 or TRBV6-3 with TRBJ2-1, with 9 bases identical to TRBD2. The CDR3 is made up of 15 amino acids. The germline gives CDR1 MNHEY, CDR2 SVGEGT. J was trimmed by 2 bases and V by 6 bases; bases with no gene match: 5. The chain's CDR3 is CASRYGLATYNEQFF. CDR3 DNA: TGTGCCAGCAGGTACGGACTAGCGACCTACAATGAGCAGTTCTTC.

The J gene is TRBJ1-1, the V gene TRBV7-2, with D perhaps TRBD1 (5 bases). The CDR3 runs 14 residues. The ends were cut back, 1 base at V and 10 bases at J, with 16 bases in the middle. Germline-derived CDR1 and CDR2 are SGHTA and FQGNSA. DNA for the CDR3: TGTGCCAGCAGCTTAGTCGGGGGGAGAAGAGGAGCTTTCTTT. Translation: CASSLVGGRRGAFF. Drawing the rest from reference TRBV7-2 and TRBJ1-1, the complete variable domain is GAGVSQSPSNKVTEKGKDVELRCDPISGHTALYWYRQSLGQGLEFLIYFQGNSAPDKSGLPSDRFSAERTGGSVSTLTIQRTQQEDSAVYLCASSLVGGRRGAFFGQGTRLTVV.

The V and J genes are TRBV2 and TRBJ1-2; D might be TRBD1 (5 bases). Per germline, CDR1 SNHLY and CDR2 FYNNEI. V was clipped by 2 bases and J by 7 bases, with 8 bases between them. The CDR3 consists of 12 residues. CDR3 amino acids: CASSEQGPGYTF. CDR3 nucleotides: TGTGCCAGCAGTGAACAGGGCCCTGGCTACACCTTC.

This chain links TRBV4-3 with TRBJ2-2; a possible D gene is TRBD2 (5 bases). There are 15 residues in the CDR3. Trimming cost V 0 bases and J 6 bases, with 11 bases left between them. Germline CDR1 LGHNA, CDR2 YSLEER. The CDR3 region is CASSQDAGIPGELFF. The DNA for the CDR3 is TGCGCCAGCAGCCAAGACGCCGGGATCCCCGGGGAGCTGTTTTTT.

J is TRBJ1-4 and V is TRBV24-1; D not resolved. Trimming left V 5 bases short and J 5 bases short, with 8 bases between. This CDR3 region has 13 residues. Germline V gene sequence: CDR1 KGHDR, CDR2 SFDVKD. In nucleotides, the CDR3 is TGTGCCACCAGTGCCCCGGAGAATGAAAAACTGTTTTTT. It specifies CATSAPENEKLFF.